What follows are 20 T cell receptor beta chains derived from one specimen sequenced in a study of radiotherapy plus CTLA-4 blockade in lung cancer. Sequencing was performed with immunoSEQ multiplex PCR; in TCRdb, only in-frame clones are kept and a portion is missing. This table holds about 23,000 clones, 71% found once. The specimen comprised peripheral blood, sampled from a patient treated with radiotherapy plus ipilimumab. The origin of the receptors is a human donor with non-small cell lung cancer whose response to radiotherapy plus ipilimumab could not be evaluated.

This clone was seen a single time. The V gene is TRBV9, the J gene TRBJ2-3; the match to TRBD1 covers 10 bases. J lost 0 bases, V lost 3 bases, and 7 bases had no gene match. Looked up from germline, CDR1 is SGDLS and CDR2 is YYNGEE. The CDR3 totals 17 residues. CDR3 residues: CASSADRGLTSTDTQYF. CDR3 nucleotides: TGTGCCAGCAGCGCTGACAGGGGGCTAACTAGCACAGATACGCAGTATTTT.

The rearrangement joins TRBV6-5 to TRBJ1-1; no firm D call. V gave up 6 bases and J gave up 8 bases, with 16 bases separating them. The length of the CDR3 is 13 residues. Germline V CDR1 and CDR2: MNHEY, SVGAGI. CDR3 nucleotide sequence: TGTGCCAGCAGGGTCCATGGGCAGACAGAAGCTTTCTTT. Protein sequence: CASRVHGQTEAFF.

V gene TRBV28 combines with J gene TRBJ2-5; 7 bases are shared with TRBD2. J gave up 2 bases and V 3 bases, and 12 bases lay outside the gene matches. CDR1 is MDHEN and CDR2 is SYDVKM in the germline V gene. The CDR3 length is 17 residues. CDR3 sequence (DNA): TGTGCCAGCAGTTTGGAGGCGGGCCTAGCGGAACAAGAGACCCAGTACTTC. It translates to CASSLEAGLAEQETQYF.

The genes are TRBV18 and TRBJ2-7, with D maybe TRBD1 (6 bases). The CDR3 consists of 15 residues. From germline, CDR1 is KGHSH and CDR2 LQKENI. Trimming took off 3 bases at V and 3 bases at J, with 15 bases between the two ends. This CDR3 is CASSPDRAWVYEQYF. For the CDR3, the DNA is TGTGCCAGCTCACCGGACAGAGCTTGGGTCTACGAGCAGTACTTC. Using reference TRBV18 and TRBJ2-7 for the parts outside the CDR3, the full variable domain is NAGVMQNPRHLVRRRGQEARLRCSPMKGHSHVYWYRQLPEEGLKFMVYLQKENIIDESGMPKERFSAEFPKEGPSILRIQQVVRGDSAAYFCASSPDRAWVYEQYFGPGTRLTVT.

The rearrangement joins TRBV5-1 to TRBJ2-3; 9 bases align to TRBD2. J lost 0 bases, V lost 2 bases, and 4 bases had no gene match. Germline-derived CDR1 and CDR2 are SGHRS and YFSETQ. This CDR3 has 16 amino acids. CDR3 residues: CASSFELAGSTDTQYF. The DNA of the CDR3 is TGCGCCAGCAGCTTTGAACTAGCGGGTAGCACAGATACGCAGTATTTT. Full variable domain (missing parts from reference TRBV5-1 and TRBJ2-3): KAGVTQTPRYLIKTRGQQVTLSCSPISGHRSVSWYQQTPGQGLQFLFEYFSETQRNKGNFPGRFSGRQFSNSRSEMNVSTLELGDSALYLCASSFELAGSTDTQYFGPGTRLTVL.

This sequence joins TRBV7-9 and TRBJ2-1, with 7 bases matching TRBD1. V gave up 3 bases and J gave up 7 bases; unmatched junction bases: 0. This CDR3 contains 12 residues. Germline loops: CDR1 SEHNR, CDR2 FQNEAQ (reference sequence). The CDR3 is CASSLDRNEQFF. The CDR3 DNA reads TGTGCCAGCAGCTTGGACAGGAATGAGCAGTTCTTC.

This clone was counted a single time. This CDR3 reads CASSVGQGAYEQYF. CDR3 sequence (DNA): TGTGCCAGCAGCGTAGGGCAGGGGGCCTACGAGCAGTACTTC. The chain links TRBV9 to TRBJ2-7; 7 bases map to TRBD1. Germline V CDR1 and CDR2: SGDLS, YYNGEE. The trim removed 0 bases at V and 2 bases at J, leaving 2 bases unmatched. This CDR3 spans 14 amino acids.

This chain uses TRBV5-1 with TRBJ2-7; TRBD2 aligns across 10 bases. The CDR3 runs 13 residues. Looked up from germline, CDR1 is SGHRS and CDR2 is YFSETQ. Germline trimming cut 6 bases from V and 6 bases from J; bases unmatched to any gene: 6. The CDR3 region has the DNA TGCGCCAGCAACCAGCGGGAGGGATCCGAGCAGTACTTC. It translates to CASNQREGSEQYF.

The CDR3 DNA follows: TGTGCCAGTAGAGGGGGACAGGGGGCGGTCGATGAGCAGTTCTTC. This translates into CASRGGQGAVDEQFF. This sequence joins TRBV19 and TRBJ2-1, with 12 bases that match TRBD1. This CDR3 contains 15 residues. CDR1 LNHDA and CDR2 SQIVND come from the germline V gene (reference sequence). Unmatched junction bases numbered 8, after V lost 6 bases and J lost 8 bases.

The chain recombines TRBV5-1 with TRBJ2-1, with 9 bases matching TRBD2. Trimming removed 3 bases from V and 6 bases from J; junction bases left unmatched: 1. Germline CDR1 SGHRS, CDR2 YFSETQ. The CDR3 runs 13 residues. The CDR3, as DNA: TGCGCCAGCAGCTATAGCGGGAGCAATGAGCAGTTCTTC. Amino acids: CASSYSGSNEQFF. The whole variable domain, filled in from reference TRBV5-1 and TRBJ2-1, reads KAGVTQTPRYLIKTRGQQVTLSCSPISGHRSVSWYQQTPGQGLQFLFEYFSETQRNKGNFPGRFSGRQFSNSRSEMNVSTLELGDSALYLCASSYSGSNEQFFGPGTRLTVL.

This sequence joins TRBV5-1 and TRBJ1-1, with D maybe TRBD1 (5 bases). The CDR3 is made up of 17 amino acids. The germline CDR1 and CDR2 sequences are SGHRS and YFSETQ. V was clipped by 0 bases and J by 5 bases, with 20 bases between them. The CDR3 sequence: CASSLESGKGVRTEAFF. The CDR3 DNA reads TGCGCCAGCAGCTTGGAGTCAGGGAAAGGGGTACGGACTGAAGCTTTCTTT.

The rearrangement uses TRBV15 and TRBJ1-1, with D possibly being TRBD1 (5 bases). The V end was cut by 0 bases, the J end by 6 bases, with 17 bases between. In germline, CDR1 is LNHNV, CDR2 YYDKDF (reference sequence). The CDR3 loop spans 16 amino acids. The CDR3 region has the DNA TGTGCCACCAGCAGAGATCGCGGGGGGAGGGCGGCTGAAGCTTTCTTT. It translates to CATSRDRGGRAAEAFF.

The rearrangement joins TRBV5-1 to TRBJ2-2; perhaps TRBD1 as D (5 bases). Trimming left V 1 base short and J 4 bases short, with 14 bases between. The V gene's germline CDR1 is SGHRS and CDR2 YFSETQ. The CDR3 is made up of 16 amino acids. CDR3 amino acids: CASSLRWQGATGELFF. The CDR3 coding sequence is TGCGCCAGCAGCTTGAGGTGGCAGGGCGCCACCGGGGAGCTGTTTTTT.

The sample holds one count of this clone. The V gene is TRBV7-2, the J gene TRBJ1-5; D gene unclear. V gave up 4 bases and J gave up 7 bases, with 11 bases separating them. This CDR3 is 13 amino acids long. Germline V gene lookup returns CDR1 SGHTA and CDR2 FQGNSA. The CDR3 reads CASSSDMRQPQHF. CDR3 nucleotide sequence: TGTGCCAGCAGCTCCGATATGAGGCAGCCCCAGCATTTT.

This sequence joins TRBV7-9 and TRBJ2-3; 13 bases match TRBD2. V dropped 5 bases and J dropped 4; count of bases not matched to a gene: 3. The CDR3 length is 15 residues. Germline-derived CDR1 and CDR2 are SEHNR and FQNEAQ (reference sequence). The CDR3 protein is CASSLTSGRADTQYF. The CDR3 nucleotides are TGTGCCAGCAGCCTCACTAGCGGGAGGGCAGATACGCAGTATTTT. Based on the CDR3 plus reference TRBV7-9 and TRBJ2-3, the full variable domain is DTGVSQNPRHKITKRGQNVTFRCDPISEHNRLYWYRQTLGQGPEFLTYFQNEAQLEKSRLLSDRFSAERPKGSFSTLEIQRTEQGDSAMYLCASSLTSGRADTQYFGPGTRLTVL.

The chain recombines TRBV6-5 with TRBJ2-7, with 9 positions matching TRBD2. The CDR3 contains 12 residues. V shed 4 bases and J 7 bases; nucleotides not matched to a gene: 2. Germline V CDR1 and CDR2: MNHEY, SVGAGI. In DNA, the CDR3 is TGTGCCAGCAGTTCCGCGGGGGGGGAGCAGTACTTC. Its protein product is CASSSAGGEQYF.

The chain is built from TRBV6-1 and TRBJ1-1, with D hard to call. The germline V gene has CDR1 MNHNS and CDR2 SASEGT. CDR3 length: 13 amino acids. The V gene lost 1 base and the J gene lost 7 bases, with 10 bases spanning the gap. The CDR3, as DNA: TGTGCCAGCAGTGAAGAGATACCTAATGAAGCTTTCTTT. Translation: CASSEEIPNEAFF.

This chain links TRBV6-4 with TRBJ2-1; TRBD2 agrees at 7 bases. The CDR3 runs 15 residues. CDR1 MRHNA and CDR2 SNTAGT come from the germline V gene. The V and J ends lost 2 bases and 7 bases, in that order; junction bases with no gene match: 8. The CDR3 DNA is TGTGCCAGCAGTGACGGGGCGGGAGAGGGAAATGAGCAGTTCTTC. It translates to CASSDGAGEGNEQFF.

The rearrangement joins TRBV27 to TRBJ1-2; possibly TRBD1 for D (6 bases). Trimming cost V 5 bases and J 0 bases, with 19 bases left between them. Germline CDR1 and CDR2: MNHEY and SMNVEV (reference sequence). The CDR3 consists of 17 residues. The CDR3 spells CASSTRGGGGSNYGYTF. Written as DNA, the CDR3 is TGTGCCAGCAGTACCCGAGGGGGTGGGGGTTCTAACTATGGCTACACCTTC.

The chain has TRBV5-1 and TRBJ2-1, with 14 nucleotides matching TRBD2. This CDR3 contains 17 residues. V gave up 6 bases and J gave up 7 bases; unmatched junction bases: 12. Germline values: CDR1 SGHRS, CDR2 YFSETQ. CDR3 loop: CASNPRGTSGSLNEQFF. The CDR3 DNA reads as TGCGCCAGCAACCCCCGGGGGACTAGCGGGAGTCTGAATGAGCAGTTCTTC.